The entry that follows covers one TCR beta chain sequence. The antigen is unknown. The entry originates in a study of siplizumab effects on memory and regulatory T cells. Overall study findings and caveats: The majority of clones, roughly 80-95% of proliferating CD4+ or CD8+ clones, lacked an assignable naive or memory phenotype. Both greater diversity than memory cells and a major contribution to the alloresponse seemed to characterize naive T cells.

Germline values: CDR1 SEHNR, CDR2 FQNEAQ (reference sequence). This CDR3 region has 13 residues. V dropped 5 bases and J dropped 0 bases, with 7 bases sitting between them. Per-sample assaying covered 95,000 to 100,000 TCR templates. Here immunoSEQ multiplex PCR was the method, and the copy in TCRdb shows in-frame clones only, minus some. The sample has 90,000 to 120,000 clones; about 91% are singletons. The rearrangement joins TRBV7-9 to TRBJ2-5; D remains ambiguous. Sequencing was performed on Tregs sorted from blood. The clonotype comes from a human donor in good health. CDR3 nucleotides: TGTGCCAGCAGCCACGGAAACCAAGAGACCCAGTACTTC. Protein product: CASSHGNQETQYF.